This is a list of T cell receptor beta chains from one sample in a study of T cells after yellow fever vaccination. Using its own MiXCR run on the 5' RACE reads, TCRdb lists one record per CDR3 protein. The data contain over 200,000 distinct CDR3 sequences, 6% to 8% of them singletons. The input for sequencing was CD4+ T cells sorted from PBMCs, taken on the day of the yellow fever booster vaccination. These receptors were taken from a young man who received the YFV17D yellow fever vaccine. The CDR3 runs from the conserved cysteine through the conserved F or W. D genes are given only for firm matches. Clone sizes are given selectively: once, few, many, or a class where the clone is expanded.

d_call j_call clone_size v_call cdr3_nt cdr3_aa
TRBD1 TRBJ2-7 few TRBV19 TGTGCCAGTAGTATAGTCGGGACAGGTCTCCACGAGCAGTACTTC CASSIVGTGLHEQYF
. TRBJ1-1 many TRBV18 TGTGCCAGCTCGTCTTCAAGGAACACTGAAGCTTTCTTT CASSSSRNTEAFF
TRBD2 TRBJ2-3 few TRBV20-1 TGCAGTGCTCTCCCTGGCGGGAGGGAAGAGGATACGCAGTATTTT CSALPGGREEDTQYF
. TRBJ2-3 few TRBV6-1 TGTGCCAGCAGTGGAAACAGGGAGTACACAGATACGCAGTATTTT CASSGNREYTDTQYF
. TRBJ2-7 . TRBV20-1 TGCAGTGCTCCATTAGGAGCAGGGGGGTCCTACGAGCAGTACTTC CSAPLGAGGSYEQYF
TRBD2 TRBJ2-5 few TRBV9 TGTGCCAGCAGCCCACGTGCCGGGAGGGCCGGAGAGACCCAGTACTTC CASSPRAGRAGETQYF
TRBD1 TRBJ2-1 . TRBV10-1 TGCGCCAGCAGCCAGACAGGGTTCAATGAGCAGTTCTTC CASSQTGFNEQFF
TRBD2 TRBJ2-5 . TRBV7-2 TGTGCCAGCAGCCTCTGGCGGGAGAAAGAGACCCAGTACTTC CASSLWREKETQYF
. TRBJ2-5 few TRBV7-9 TGTGCCAGCAGCCTCCTCGGGATACAAGAGACCCAGTACTTC CASSLLGIQETQYF
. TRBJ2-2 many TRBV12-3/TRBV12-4 TGTGCCAGCAGCTCCTCGCGGCGGGACACCGGGGAGCTGTTTTTT CASSSSRRDTGELFF
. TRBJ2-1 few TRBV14 TGTGCCAGCAGCCAAGCCGCGAGGCGCAATGAGCAGTTCTTC CASSQAARRNEQFF
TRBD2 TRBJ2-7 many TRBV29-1 TGCAGAGCCGGGACTAGCGGACCGAACGGCGGCGAGCAGTACTTC CRAGTSGPNGGEQYF
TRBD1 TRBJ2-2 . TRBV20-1 TGCAGTGCATTGGACAGGGGCATTACCGGGGAGCTGTTTTTT CSALDRGITGELFF
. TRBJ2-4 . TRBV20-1 TGCAGTGCCGGGTCCAGTGCCAAAAACATTCAGTACTTC CSAGSSAKNIQYF
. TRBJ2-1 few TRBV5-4 TGTGCCAGCAGCTCAAAGGCCAGGGACCACAATGAGCAGTTCTTC CASSSKARDHNEQFF
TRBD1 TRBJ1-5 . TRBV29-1 TGCAGCGTCGCAAAGACAGGGGTGAAACCTGAACGCAATCAGCCCCAGCATTTT CSVAKTGVKPERNQPQHF
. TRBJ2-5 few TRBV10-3 TGTGCCATCAGTGAGTCCGGGGAACTAGAGACCCAGTACTTC CAISESGELETQYF
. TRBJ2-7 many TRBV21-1 TGTGCCAGCACGGGTGAGCAGTACTTC CASTGEQYF
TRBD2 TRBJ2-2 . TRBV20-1 TGCAGTGCTTCCCGCCGTACGGGGGGAACCGGGGAGCTGTTTTTT CSASRRTGGTGELFF
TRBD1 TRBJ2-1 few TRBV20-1 TGCAGTGCTAGCCTCCGGGACAGGGGTCAAGATGAGCAGTTCTTC CSASLRDRGQDEQFF
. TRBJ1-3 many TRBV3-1 TGTGCCAGCAGTCTCGGGGGGGGACGGAGCGTTTCTGGAAACACCATATATTTT CASSLGGGRSVSGNTIYF
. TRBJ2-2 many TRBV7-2 TGTGCCAGCCAAATGCAAGACACCGGGGAGCTGTTTTTT CASQMQDTGELFF
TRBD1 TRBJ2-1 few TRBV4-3 TGCGCCAGCAGCCACCCAAGACAGGGAAGGATTTCGAGCTCCTACAATGAGCAGTTCTTC CASSHPRQGRISSSYNEQFF
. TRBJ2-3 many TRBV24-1 TGTGCCACCAGCCACGGGAGAGCTACAGATACGCAGTATTTT CATSHGRATDTQYF
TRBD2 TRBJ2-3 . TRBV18 TGTGCCAGCTCACCACCTACCCAGCGGGGCGCCACGCAGTATTTT CASSPPTQRGATQYF
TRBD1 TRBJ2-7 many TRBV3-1 TGTGCCAGCAGCCAAGCGGAAGACGACTGGCTGTCCGGGACAGGGCGGTACGAGCAGTACTTC CASSQAEDDWLSGTGRYEQYF
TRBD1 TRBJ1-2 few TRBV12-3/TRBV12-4 TGTGCCAGCATCCCCGGACAGGGGTCGTTTAACTATGGCTACACCTTC CASIPGQGSFNYGYTF